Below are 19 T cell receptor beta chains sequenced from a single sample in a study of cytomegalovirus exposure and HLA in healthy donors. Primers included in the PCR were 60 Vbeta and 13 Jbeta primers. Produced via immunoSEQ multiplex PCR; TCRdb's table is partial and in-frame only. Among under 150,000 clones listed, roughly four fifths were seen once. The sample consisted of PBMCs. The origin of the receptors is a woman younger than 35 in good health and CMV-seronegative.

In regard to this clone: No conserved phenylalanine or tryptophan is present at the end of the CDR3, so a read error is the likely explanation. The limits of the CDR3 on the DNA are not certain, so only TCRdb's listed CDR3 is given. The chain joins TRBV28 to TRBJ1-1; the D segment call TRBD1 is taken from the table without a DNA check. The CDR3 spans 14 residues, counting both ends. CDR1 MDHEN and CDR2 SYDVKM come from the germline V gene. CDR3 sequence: CASSIQTGNTEALV.

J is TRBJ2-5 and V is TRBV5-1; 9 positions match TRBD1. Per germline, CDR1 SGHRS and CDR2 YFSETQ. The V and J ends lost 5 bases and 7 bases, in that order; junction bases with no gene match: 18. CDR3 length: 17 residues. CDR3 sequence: CASSPDRGKDGPRTQYF. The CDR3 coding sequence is TGCGCCAGCAGTCCCGACAGGGGGAAGGACGGTCCAAGGACCCAGTACTTC.

The CDR3 sequence: CASKLFREDGYTF. CDR3 DNA: TGTGCCAGCAAGTTGTTCCGAGAGGATGGCTACACCTTC. The chain uses TRBV2 and TRBJ1-2; D is ambiguous. V shed 7 bases and J shed 6 bases, with 15 bases lying between them. This CDR3 has 13 amino acids. The germline V gene has CDR1 SNHLY and CDR2 FYNNEI.

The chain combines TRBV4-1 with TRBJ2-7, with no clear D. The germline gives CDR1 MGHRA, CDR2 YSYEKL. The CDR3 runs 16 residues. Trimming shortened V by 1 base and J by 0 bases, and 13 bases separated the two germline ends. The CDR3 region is CASSQVLPELSYEQYF. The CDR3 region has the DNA TGCGCCAGCAGCCAAGTTCTTCCGGAGCTCTCCTACGAGCAGTACTTC.

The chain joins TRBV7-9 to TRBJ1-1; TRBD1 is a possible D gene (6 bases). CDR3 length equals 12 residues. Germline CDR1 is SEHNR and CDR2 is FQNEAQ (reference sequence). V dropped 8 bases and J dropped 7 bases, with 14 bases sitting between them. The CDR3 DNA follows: TGTGCCAGCGGGAGGGGGGCACTTGAAGCTTTCTTT. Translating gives CASGRGALEAFF.

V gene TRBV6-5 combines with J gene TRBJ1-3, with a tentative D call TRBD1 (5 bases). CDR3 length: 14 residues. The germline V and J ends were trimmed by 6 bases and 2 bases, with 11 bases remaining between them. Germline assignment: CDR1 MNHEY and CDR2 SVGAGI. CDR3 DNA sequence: TGTGCCAGCAGCCGGGGGGTGGCTGGAAACACCATATATTTT. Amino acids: CASSRGVAGNTIYF.

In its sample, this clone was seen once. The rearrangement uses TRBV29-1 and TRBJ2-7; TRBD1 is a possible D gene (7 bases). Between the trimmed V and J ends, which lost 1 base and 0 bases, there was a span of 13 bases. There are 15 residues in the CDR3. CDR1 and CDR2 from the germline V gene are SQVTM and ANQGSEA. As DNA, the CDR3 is TGCAGCGTTGAAGCCCCAGGGGGGATCTCCTACGAGCAGTACTTC. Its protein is CSVEAPGGISYEQYF.

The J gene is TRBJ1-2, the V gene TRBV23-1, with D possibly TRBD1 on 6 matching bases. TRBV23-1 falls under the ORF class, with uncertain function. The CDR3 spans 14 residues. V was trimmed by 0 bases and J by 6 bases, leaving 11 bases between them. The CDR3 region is CASSQSGRGDGYTF. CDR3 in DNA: TGCGCCAGCAGTCAATCAGGCAGGGGCGATGGCTACACCTTC.

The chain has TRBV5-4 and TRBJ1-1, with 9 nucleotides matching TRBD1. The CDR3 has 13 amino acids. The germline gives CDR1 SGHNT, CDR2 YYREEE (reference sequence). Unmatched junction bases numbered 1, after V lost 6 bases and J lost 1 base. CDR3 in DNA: TGTGCCAGCAAGGACAGGGGGAACACTGAAGCTTTCTTT. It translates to CASKDRGNTEAFF.

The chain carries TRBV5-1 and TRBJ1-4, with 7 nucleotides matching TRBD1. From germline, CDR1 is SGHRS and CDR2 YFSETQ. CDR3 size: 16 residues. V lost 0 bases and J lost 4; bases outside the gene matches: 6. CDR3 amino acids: CASSLAPGQLNEKLFF. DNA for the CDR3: TGCGCCAGCAGCTTGGCTCCGGGACAGCTTAATGAAAAACTGTTTTTT. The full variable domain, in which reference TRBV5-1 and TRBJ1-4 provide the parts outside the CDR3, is KAGVTQTPRYLIKTRGQQVTLSCSPISGHRSVSWYQQTPGQGLQFLFEYFSETQRNKGNFPGRFSGRQFSNSRSEMNVSTLELGDSALYLCASSLAPGQLNEKLFFGSGTQLSVL.

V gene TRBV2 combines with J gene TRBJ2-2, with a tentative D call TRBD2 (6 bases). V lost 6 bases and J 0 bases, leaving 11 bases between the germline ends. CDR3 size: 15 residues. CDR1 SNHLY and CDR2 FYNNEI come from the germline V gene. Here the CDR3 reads CASRSSVANTGELFF. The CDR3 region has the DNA TGTGCCAGCAGGTCTAGCGTCGCGAACACCGGGGAGCTGTTTTTT.

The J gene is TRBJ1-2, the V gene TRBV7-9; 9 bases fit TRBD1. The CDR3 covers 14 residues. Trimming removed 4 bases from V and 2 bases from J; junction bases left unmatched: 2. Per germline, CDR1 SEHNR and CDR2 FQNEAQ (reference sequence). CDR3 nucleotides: TGTGCCAGCAGCTCTGGGACAGGGAACTATGGCTACACCTTC. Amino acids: CASSSGTGNYGYTF.

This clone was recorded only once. CDR3 DNA sequence: TGTGCCACCAGCATCGGACAGGGCAATCAGCCCCAGCATTTT. Translated: CATSIGQGNQPQHF. This sequence joins TRBV15 and TRBJ1-5, with TRBD1 identical over 7 bases. Looked up from germline, CDR1 is LNHNV and CDR2 is YYDKDF (reference sequence). This CDR3 has 14 amino acids. After removal of 4 bases from V and 2 bases from J, the junction contained 2 bases not matched to a gene.

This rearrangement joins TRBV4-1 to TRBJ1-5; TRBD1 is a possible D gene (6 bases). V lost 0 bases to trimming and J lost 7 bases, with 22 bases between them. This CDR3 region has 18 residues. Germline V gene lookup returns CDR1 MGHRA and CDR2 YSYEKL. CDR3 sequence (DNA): TGCGCCAGCAGCCAAGATGGGGGCACGGGTATCGTCTACCAGCCCCAGCATTTT. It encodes CASSQDGGTGIVYQPQHF.

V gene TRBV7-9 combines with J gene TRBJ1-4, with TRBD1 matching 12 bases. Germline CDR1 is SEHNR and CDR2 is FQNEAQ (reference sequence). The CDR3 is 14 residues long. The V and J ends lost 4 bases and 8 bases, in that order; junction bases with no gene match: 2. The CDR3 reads CASSSGTGGEKLFF. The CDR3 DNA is TGTGCCAGCAGCTCCGGGACAGGGGGCGAAAAACTGTTTTTT.

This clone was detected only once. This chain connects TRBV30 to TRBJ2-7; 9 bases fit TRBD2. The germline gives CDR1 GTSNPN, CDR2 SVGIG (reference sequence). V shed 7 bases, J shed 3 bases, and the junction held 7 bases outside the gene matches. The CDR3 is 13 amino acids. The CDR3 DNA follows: TGTGCCTTATCCAGCGGGGGGATCTACGAGCAGTACTTC. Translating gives CALSSGGIYEQYF.

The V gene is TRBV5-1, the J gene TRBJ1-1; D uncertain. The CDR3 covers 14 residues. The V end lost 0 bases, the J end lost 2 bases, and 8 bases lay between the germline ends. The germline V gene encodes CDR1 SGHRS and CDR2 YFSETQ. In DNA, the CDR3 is TGCGCCAGCAGCTTGGGTAGAGAAAACACTGAAGCTTTCTTT. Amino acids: CASSLGRENTEAFF.

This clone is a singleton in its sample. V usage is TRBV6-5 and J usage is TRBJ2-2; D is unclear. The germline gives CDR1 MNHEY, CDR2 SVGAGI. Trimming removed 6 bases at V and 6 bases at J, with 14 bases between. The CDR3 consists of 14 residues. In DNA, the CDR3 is TGTGCCAGCAGCCGACCAGGTGTGCCCGGGGAGCTGTTTTTT. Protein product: CASSRPGVPGELFF.

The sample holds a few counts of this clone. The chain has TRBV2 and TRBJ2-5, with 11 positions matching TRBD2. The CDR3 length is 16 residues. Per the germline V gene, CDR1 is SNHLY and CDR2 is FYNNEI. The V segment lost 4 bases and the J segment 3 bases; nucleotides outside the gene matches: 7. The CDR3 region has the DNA TGTGCCAGCAGTGCTCGACTAGCGGGGTTAGAAGAGACCCAGTACTTC. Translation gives CASSARLAGLEETQYF.